This T cell receptor (beta chain) was sequenced in a study of CD4+ T cells in melanoma. The V end was cut by 0 bases, the J end by 1 base, with 16 bases between. This CDR3 contains 17 residues. Germline CDR1 reads SGHRS; CDR2 reads YFSETQ. Libraries were prepared by immunoSEQ multiplex PCR; TCRdb keeps only in-frame clonotypes and omits some of them. The sample holds about 140,000 clones, 85% to 95% seen once. The chain employs TRBV5-1 and TRBJ1-1, with a weak D call TRBD1 (5 bases). The TCR originated in a human donor with melanoma. CDR3 protein: CASSLAMAGVENTEAFF. CDR3 nucleotides: TGCGCCAGCAGCTTGGCCATGGCGGGGGTAGAGAACACTGAAGCTTTCTTT.